This entry is about one T cell receptor beta chain. Germline CDR1 reads SGHRS; CDR2 reads YFSETQ. The ends were cut back, 3 bases at V and 3 bases at J, with 13 bases in the middle. CDR3 length: 15 residues. The data are from a study of control samples from healthy donors and cancer patients. The protocol was immunoSEQ multiplex PCR, while the TCRdb copy is restricted to in-frame clones and leaves out a portion. The data show just under 75,000 clones, over 75% seen once. The sample consisted of blood. The clonotype comes from a woman between 50 and 59 years old in good health. J is TRBJ1-3 and V is TRBV5-1, with D unclear. The chain's CDR3 is CASSSDWSSGNTIYF. The CDR3 coding sequence is TGCGCCAGCAGCTCTGACTGGTCTAGTGGAAACACCATATATTTT.